A single sample gave rise to the 9 T cell receptor beta chains below, sequenced in a study of CD4 and CD8 cells across lung adenocarcinoma regions. TCRdb reprocessed the PCR reads with MiXCR, giving one entry per CDR3 protein. The sample consists of around 20,000 distinct CDR3 sequences, around 53% of them appearing once. The source material was CD8+ T cells from the center of a lung tumor. All receptors come from a female donor with lung adenocarcinoma. The CD4 and CD8 labels of this study may be unreliable.

This chain joins TRBV6-1 and TRBJ1-2; 9 bases line up with TRBD1. The CDR3 contains 17 residues. Losses at the gene ends were 6 bases for V and 6 bases for J; bases not matched to a gene: 17. Germline-derived CDR1 and CDR2 are MNHNS and SASEGT. Written as DNA, the CDR3 is TGTGCCAGCAGCCAAACCTCCGGGACAGGGATTGTCGATGGCTACACCTTC. Residues: CASSQTSGTGIVDGYTF.

About this clonotype itself: Because the CDR3 is missing its conserved closing phenylalanine or tryptophan, this is likely a read error. It is unclear where the CDR3 begins or ends on the DNA, so no DNA is shown, and the CDR3 is as TCRdb lists it. The chain employs TRBV6-2 or TRBV6-3 and TRBJ2-5. The germline gives CDR1 MNHEY, CDR2 SVGEGT. The CDR3 has 14 amino acids, counting both end residues. The CDR3 is CARSYAPPQASQFS.

The gene calls are TRBV3-1 and TRBJ2-1; D not certain. CDR1 is LGHDT and CDR2 is YNNKEL in the germline V gene (reference sequence). The CDR3 spans 15 residues. V was shortened by 0 bases and J by 5 bases, with 11 bases between the two germline ends. The CDR3 reads CASSQDYRANNEQFF. The CDR3 DNA sequence: TGTGCCAGCAGCCAAGATTATCGGGCTAACAATGAGCAGTTCTTC.

The chain recombines TRBV25-1 with TRBJ2-3; the match to TRBD2 covers 8 bases. Losses at the gene ends were 8 bases for V and 1 base for J; bases not matched to a gene: 11. Germline V gene sequence: CDR1 MGHDK, CDR2 SYGVNS. The CDR3 has 16 residues. The CDR3 loop is CASGERGGSGTDTQYF. The CDR3 DNA reads TGTGCCAGCGGGGAACGGGGGGGTTCTGGCACAGATACGCAGTATTTT.

The chain combines TRBV5-1 with TRBJ1-2; no clear D. CDR3 length equals 14 residues. With 0 bases removed from V and 4 bases from J, the gap between germline ends came to 10 bases. Per the germline V gene, CDR1 is SGHRS and CDR2 is YFSETQ. The CDR3 protein is CASSLGQSTYGYTF. In DNA form, the CDR3 reads TGCGCCAGCAGCTTGGGCCAGAGCACCTATGGCTACACCTTC.

This chain connects TRBV6-5 to TRBJ1-2, with TRBD1 as a possible D gene (5 bases). CDR3 length: 13 amino acids. V gave up 0 bases and J gave up 6 bases, with 8 bases separating them. Germline V gives CDR1 MNHEY, CDR2 SVGAGI. DNA of the CDR3: TGTGCCAGCAGTTACTCGACAGCGGATGGCTACACCTTC. Residues: CASSYSTADGYTF.

The chain is built from TRBV12-5 and TRBJ2-5, with 13 bases that match TRBD2. Germline V gene lookup returns CDR1 LGHNT and CDR2 FRNRAP. The V gene end was trimmed by 1 base and the J gene end by 5 bases; junction bases not matched to a gene: 4. This CDR3 has 16 amino acids. As DNA, the CDR3 is TGTGCTAGTGGTTTGGGACTAGCGGGAGGTTGGGAGACCCAGTACTTC. This codes for CASGLGLAGGWETQYF.

CDR3 DNA sequence: TGCGCCAGCAGCCAAGATTGGCGGACAGGGATCACAGATACGCAGTATTTT. Residues: CASSQDWRTGITDTQYF. The gene calls are TRBV4-1 and TRBJ2-3; 8 bases map to TRBD1. V lost 0 bases and J lost 2; bases outside the gene matches: 7. Germline V gene lookup returns CDR1 MGHRA and CDR2 YSYEKL. This CDR3 has 17 amino acids.

This clonotype has ten or more counts. This rearrangement joins TRBV15 to TRBJ2-3, with D perhaps TRBD2 (6 bases). The V end was cut by 6 bases, the J end by 2 bases, with 18 bases between. The CDR3 runs to 16 residues. Germline-derived CDR1 and CDR2 are LNHNV and YYDKDF (reference sequence). The CDR3 spells CATSSVAGMYTDTQYF. The DNA for the CDR3 is TGTGCCACCAGTTCGGTCGCGGGGATGTACACAGATACGCAGTATTTT.